This T cell receptor beta chain came from a study of T cells in Graves' hyperthyroidism and ophthalmopathy. About the study: Peripheral blood was obtained at initial diagnosis, preceding any treatment.

Extraction of PBMCs used roughly 10 ml of fresh peripheral blood. Study conclusions and caveats: A 13 V-J signature model discriminated ophthalmopathy versus stable hyperthyroidism.

The CDR3 has 18 residues. CDR1 DFQATT and CDR2 SNEGSKA come from the germline V gene (reference sequence). V dropped 3 bases and J dropped 3; count of bases not matched to a gene: 15. Amplified regions were TCR beta CDR3 sequences from RNA transcripts. During a first-round RT-PCR of the TCR CDR3, the HTBI primer set was used. TCRdb redid the calling of the multiplex PCR reads with MiXCR, one entry per CDR3 protein. The sample shows some 400,000 distinct CDR3 sequences, 13% of them seen only once. Concerning this clonotype itself: No antigen is known for it.

The chain couples TRBV20-1 to TRBJ2-3; 10 nucleotides line up with TRBD2. The TCR was taken from a man aged 25-45 years with Graves' hyperthyroidism that later progressed to Graves' ophthalmopathy. Sequenced input: blood. The CDR3 sequence: CSASCGHVAGGHTDTQYF. The CDR3 nucleotides read TGCAGTGCTAGTTGCGGCCATGTAGCGGGGGGCCATACAGATACGCAGTATTTT.